These 18 T cell receptor beta chains share one sample of origin, sequenced in a study of shared clonotypes between healthy human individuals (dated by TCRdb to between 2020 and 2021). To prepare the library, the immunoSEQ multiplex PCR assay was applied. TCRdb took this table from immuneACCESS and kept in-frame rearrangements with V and J called. Such tables lack part of the clones; where checked against another copy, unresolved V genes explain under half of the gap, and the rest is unexplained. The table for this sample lists about 2 million clones; 85% to 95% of them were counted only once. Clones ranked in the top ten supply 0.1% to 0.15% of the sample. The sample consisted of naive CD4+ T cells sorted from blood. Taken with the paper, the label for cell subset or site translates to: CD45RA+ positively selected. The receptors come from a man aged 18 to 30 in good health.

This chain connects TRBV11-3 to TRBJ2-1; 14 nucleotides align to TRBD2. V dropped 2 bases and J dropped 8; count of bases not matched to a gene: 5. CDR1 and CDR2 (germline): SGHNT, YENEEA. The CDR3 runs to 16 residues. DNA of the CDR3: TGTGCCAGCAGCTTAATTGGGACTAGCGGGAGAGATGAGCAGTTCTTC. It yields the protein CASSLIGTSGRDEQFF.

This clone was counted only a few times. The chain employs TRBV7-9 and TRBJ2-7; tentatively, D is TRBD1 (5 bases). The CDR3 extends over 13 amino acids. V lost 5 bases and J lost 7, with 15 bases in between. Germline lookup yields CDR1 SEHNR and CDR2 FQNEAQ (reference sequence). The CDR3 region has the DNA TGTGCCAGCAGCGACCAGGGTTTCGGTGAGCAGTACTTC. As protein: CASSDQGFGEQYF.

This clone was seen only once. The chain couples TRBV5-1 to TRBJ2-2, with D possibly being TRBD2 (5 bases). CDR1 is SGHRS and CDR2 is YFSETQ in the germline V gene. V shed 4 bases and J shed 3 bases, with 10 bases lying between them. The CDR3 is made up of 14 amino acids. The CDR3 here is CASSRNGDTGELFF. The CDR3 DNA sequence: TGCGCCAGCAGCCGTAACGGGGACACCGGGGAGCTGTTTTTT.

This clone was observed once. V usage is TRBV28 and J usage is TRBJ1-1; a possible D gene is TRBD1 (5 bases). The V gene's germline CDR1 is MDHEN and CDR2 SYDVKM. V shed 2 bases and J shed 1 base, with 17 bases lying between them. The CDR3 runs 17 residues. This CDR3 is CASSLGTASTANTEAFF. CDR3 coding DNA: TGTGCCAGCAGTTTAGGGACGGCCTCGACGGCGAACACTGAAGCTTTCTTT.

CDR3 protein: CASSPPTGQGGELFF. CDR3 sequence (DNA): TGTGCCAGCTCACCACCCACGGGACAGGGCGGGGAGCTGTTTTTT. This chain connects TRBV18 to TRBJ2-2; 9 bases align to TRBD1. The CDR3 has 15 amino acids. Germline loops: CDR1 KGHSH, CDR2 LQKENI. J gave up 7 bases and V 0 bases, and 3 bases lay outside the gene matches.

This sequence joins TRBV19 and TRBJ1-5; D gene unclear. The length of the CDR3 is 13 residues. The V end was cut by 0 bases, the J end by 8 bases, with 8 bases between. Germline CDR1 LNHDA, CDR2 SQIVND (reference sequence). The CDR3 loop reads CASSIDLGKPQHF. Written as DNA, the CDR3 is TGTGCCAGTAGTATAGATCTTGGGAAGCCCCAGCATTTT.

For the CDR3, the DNA is TGTGCCAGCAGTTTAAGGAGTGCAACTAATGAAAAACTGTTTTTT. Protein: CASSLRSATNEKLFF. This rearrangement joins TRBV27 to TRBJ1-4; D not certain. V was trimmed by 2 bases and J by 0 bases, leaving 7 bases between them. The CDR3 runs to 15 residues. Germline V lookup: CDR1 MNHEY, CDR2 SMNVEV (reference sequence).

This sequence joins TRBV7-9 and TRBJ2-5; 9 positions match TRBD2. Trimming took 5 bases from V and 5 from J; bases not matched to a gene: 6. CDR1 and CDR2 (germline): SEHNR, FQNEAQ (reference sequence). This CDR3 comprises 14 residues. The CDR3 region has the DNA TGTGCCAGCAGCCGTGGACTAGCGTCGGAGACCCAGTACTTC. Translation: CASSRGLASETQYF.

The CDR3 region is CASSEVPGGYEQYF. For the CDR3, the DNA is TGTGCCAGCAGTGAAGTTCCCGGGGGCTACGAGCAGTACTTC. The chain joins TRBV6-1 to TRBJ2-7, with a tentative D call TRBD2 (6 bases). This CDR3 is built from 14 residues. The germline V and J ends were trimmed by 1 base and 3 bases, with 10 bases remaining between them. Per the germline V gene, CDR1 is MNHNS and CDR2 is SASEGT.

The V gene is TRBV7-9, the J gene TRBJ1-3; perhaps TRBD1 as D (5 bases). Germline V gene lookup returns CDR1 SEHNR and CDR2 FQNEAQ (reference sequence). Deletions cut 2 bases from V and 2 bases from J, with 10 bases between. The CDR3 covers 15 residues. The CDR3 sequence: CASSLLGEAGNTIYF. The CDR3 DNA follows: TGTGCCAGCAGCTTATTAGGGGAGGCTGGAAACACCATATATTTT.

The chain has TRBV7-2 and TRBJ2-3; TRBD2 is a possible D gene (6 bases). This CDR3 has 15 residues. Trimming shortened V by 1 base and J by 0 bases, and 8 bases separated the two germline ends. Germline CDR1 reads SGHTA; CDR2 reads FQGNSA. The CDR3 DNA sequence: TGTGCCAGCAGCTTAGAGGCGGGGAGCACAGATACGCAGTATTTT. Residues: CASSLEAGSTDTQYF.

J is TRBJ1-6 and V is TRBV18; TRBD1 matches 10 bases. This CDR3 spans 15 amino acids. Germline-derived CDR1 and CDR2 are KGHSH and LQKENI. V lost 3 bases to trimming and J lost 9 bases; unmatched junction nucleotides: 5. CDR3 bases: TGTGCCAGCTCACCCGTTGGGACAGGGGTTTCACCCCTCCACTTT. This codes for CASSPVGTGVSPLHF.

The V and J genes are TRBV5-1 and TRBJ1-1; D is unclear. V dropped 7 bases and J dropped 3 bases, with 7 bases sitting between them. Germline CDR1 reads SGHRS; CDR2 reads YFSETQ. There are 11 residues in the CDR3. CDR3 loop: CASLGDTEAFF. CDR3 DNA: TGCGCCAGCCTCGGGGACACTGAAGCTTTCTTT.

The chain couples TRBV30 to TRBJ2-5, with D possibly TRBD1 on 6 matching bases. The CDR3 extends over 15 amino acids. CDR1 and CDR2 from the germline V gene are GTSNPN and SVGIG (reference sequence). The germline V and J ends were trimmed by 1 base and 2 bases, with 14 bases remaining between them. This CDR3 is CAWSGGIGQQETQYF. The CDR3 DNA follows: TGTGCCTGGAGTGGTGGTATAGGACAGCAAGAGACCCAGTACTTC.

The chain is built from TRBV7-8 and TRBJ2-7, with TRBD1 as a possible D gene (5 bases). The CDR3 totals 13 residues. Trimming shortened V by 3 bases and J by 7 bases, and 13 bases separated the two germline ends. The germline V gene has CDR1 SGHVS and CDR2 FQNEAQ. CDR3 sequence reads: CASSFPRVREQYF. CDR3 DNA sequence: TGTGCCAGCAGCTTCCCCAGGGTTCGGGAGCAGTACTTC. The full variable domain, in which reference TRBV7-8 and TRBJ2-7 provide the parts outside the CDR3, is GAGVSQSPRYKVAKRGQDVALRCDPISGHVSLFWYQQALGQGPEFLTYFQNEAQLDKSGLPSDRFFAERPEGSVSTLKIQRTQQEDSAVYLCASSFPRVREQYFGPGTRLTVT.

This clone was counted once. V gene TRBV6-6 combines with J gene TRBJ1-4, with D uncertain. The CDR3 has 13 residues. From germline, CDR1 is MNHNY and CDR2 SVGAGI (reference sequence). V was pared by 8 bases and J by 7 bases, with 14 bases between. The CDR3 nucleotides are TGTGCCAGCGCCACGTATTGGGGTGAAAAACTGTTTTTT. Protein sequence: CASATYWGEKLFF.

This chain's CDR3 is CASSLRDYRGLGTDTQYF. CDR3 bases: TGTGCCAGCAGCTTGAGAGATTACAGGGGGCTAGGCACAGATACGCAGTATTTT. This chain links TRBV5-7 with TRBJ2-3; 9 nucleotides agree with TRBD1. TRBV5-7 is classed as an ORF, of uncertain function. CDR3 size: 18 residues. After removal of 1 base from V and 1 base from J, the junction contained 10 bases not matched to a gene.

This sequence joins TRBV29-1 and TRBJ1-5; TRBD1 might be the D (5 bases). V was shortened by 4 bases and J by 0 bases, with 7 bases between the two germline ends. This CDR3 has 13 residues. Germline-derived CDR1 and CDR2 are SQVTM and ANQGSEA. This chain's CDR3 is CSVGDHSNQPQHF. CDR3 DNA sequence: TGCAGCGTTGGGGACCATAGCAATCAGCCCCAGCATTTT.